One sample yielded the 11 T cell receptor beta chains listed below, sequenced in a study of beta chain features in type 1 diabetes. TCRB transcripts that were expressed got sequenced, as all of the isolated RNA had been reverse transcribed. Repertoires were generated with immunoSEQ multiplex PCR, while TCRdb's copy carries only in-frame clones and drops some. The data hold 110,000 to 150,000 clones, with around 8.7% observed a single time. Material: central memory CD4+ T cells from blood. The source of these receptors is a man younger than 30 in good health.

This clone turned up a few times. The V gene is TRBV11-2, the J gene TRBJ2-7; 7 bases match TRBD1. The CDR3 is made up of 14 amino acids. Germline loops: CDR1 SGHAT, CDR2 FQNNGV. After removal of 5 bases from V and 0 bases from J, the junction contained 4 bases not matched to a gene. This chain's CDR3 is CASSPGQNSYEQYF. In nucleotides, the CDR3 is TGTGCCAGCAGCCCGGGACAGAACTCCTACGAGCAGTACTTC.

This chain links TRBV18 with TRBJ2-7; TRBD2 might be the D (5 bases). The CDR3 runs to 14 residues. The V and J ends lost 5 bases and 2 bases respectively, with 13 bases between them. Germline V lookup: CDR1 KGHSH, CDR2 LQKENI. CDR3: CASSAGFLTYEQYF. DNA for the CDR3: TGTGCCAGCTCAGCGGGCTTCCTAACCTACGAGCAGTACTTC.

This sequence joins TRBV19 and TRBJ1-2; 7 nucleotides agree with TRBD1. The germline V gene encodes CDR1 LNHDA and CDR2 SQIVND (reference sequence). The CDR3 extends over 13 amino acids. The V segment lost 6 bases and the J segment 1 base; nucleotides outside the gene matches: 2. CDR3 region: CASRGQRNYGYTF. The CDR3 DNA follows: TGTGCCAGTAGGGGACAGCGTAACTATGGCTACACCTTC.

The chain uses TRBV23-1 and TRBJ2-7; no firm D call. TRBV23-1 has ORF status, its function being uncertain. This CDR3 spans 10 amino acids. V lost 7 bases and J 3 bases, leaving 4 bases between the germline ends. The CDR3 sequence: CASTDYEQYF. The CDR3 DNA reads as TGCGCCAGCACAGACTACGAGCAGTACTTC.

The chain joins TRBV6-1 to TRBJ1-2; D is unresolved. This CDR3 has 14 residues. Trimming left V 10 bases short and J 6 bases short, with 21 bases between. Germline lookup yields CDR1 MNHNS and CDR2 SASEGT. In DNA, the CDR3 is TGTGCCACCCTCCTCAGGACGGAGGCGGATGGCTACACCTTC. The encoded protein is CATLLRTEADGYTF.

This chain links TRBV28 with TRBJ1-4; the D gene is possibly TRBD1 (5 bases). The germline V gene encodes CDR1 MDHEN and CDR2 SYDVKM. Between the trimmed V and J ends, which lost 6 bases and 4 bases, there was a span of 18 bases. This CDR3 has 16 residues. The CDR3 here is CASSSPGSTGNEKLFF. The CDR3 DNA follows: TGTGCCAGCAGCTCGCCAGGGTCCACGGGTAATGAAAAACTGTTTTTT. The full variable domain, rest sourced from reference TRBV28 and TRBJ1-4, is DVKVTQSSRYLVKRTGEKVFLECVQDMDHENMFWYRQDPGLGLRLIYFSYDVKMKEKGDIPEGYSVSREKKERFSLILESASTNQTSMYLCASSSPGSTGNEKLFFGSGTQLSVL.

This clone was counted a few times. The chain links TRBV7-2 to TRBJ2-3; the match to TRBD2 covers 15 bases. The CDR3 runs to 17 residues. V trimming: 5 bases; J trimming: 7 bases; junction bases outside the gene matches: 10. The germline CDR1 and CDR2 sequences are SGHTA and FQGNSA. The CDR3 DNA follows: TGTGCCAGCAGCATAAAGGGGACTAGCGGGGGGTGGAATACGCAGTATTTT. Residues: CASSIKGTSGGWNTQYF. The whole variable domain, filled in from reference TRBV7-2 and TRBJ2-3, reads GAGVSQSPSNKVTEKGKDVELRCDPISGHTALYWYRQSLGQGLEFLIYFQGNSAPDKSGLPSDRFSAERTGGSVSTLTIQRTQQEDSAVYLCASSIKGTSGGWNTQYFGPGTRLTVL.

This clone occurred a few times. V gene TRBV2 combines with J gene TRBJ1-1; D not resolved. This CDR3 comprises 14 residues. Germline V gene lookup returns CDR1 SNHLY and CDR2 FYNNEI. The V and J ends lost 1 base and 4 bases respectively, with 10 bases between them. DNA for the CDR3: TGTGCCAGCAGTGAAGACTTCCGTGGCACTGAAGCTTTCTTT. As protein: CASSEDFRGTEAFF.

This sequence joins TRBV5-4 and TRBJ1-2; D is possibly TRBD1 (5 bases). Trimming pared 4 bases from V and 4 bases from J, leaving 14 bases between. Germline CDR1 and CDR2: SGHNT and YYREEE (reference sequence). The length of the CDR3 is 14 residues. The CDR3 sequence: CASSHRSSVYGYTF. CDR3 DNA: TGTGCCAGCAGCCACAGGAGCTCGGTCTATGGCTACACCTTC.

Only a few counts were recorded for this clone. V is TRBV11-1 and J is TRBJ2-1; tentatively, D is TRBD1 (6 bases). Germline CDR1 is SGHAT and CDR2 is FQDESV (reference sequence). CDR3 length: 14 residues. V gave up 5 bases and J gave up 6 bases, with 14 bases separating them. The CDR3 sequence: CASSLSTGPNEQFF. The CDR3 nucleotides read TGTGCCAGCAGCCTGTCGACAGGACCCAATGAGCAGTTCTTC.

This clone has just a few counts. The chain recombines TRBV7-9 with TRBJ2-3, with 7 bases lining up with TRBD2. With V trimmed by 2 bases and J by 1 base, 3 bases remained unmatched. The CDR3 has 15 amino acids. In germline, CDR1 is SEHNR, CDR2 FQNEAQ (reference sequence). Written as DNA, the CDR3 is TGTGCCAGCAGCTTATACAGCGGGGGCACAGATACGCAGTATTTT. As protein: CASSLYSGGTDTQYF.